The entry below gives a single TCR beta chain sequence along with its context. Its antigen is not identified. This entry is derived from a study of shared clonotypes between healthy human individuals. Data came from immunoSEQ multiplex PCR; TCRdb stores just in-frame clones and leaves some out. Of about 2 million clones listed, 90% to 95% are singletons. Study outcomes and limitations: Compared with clonotypes that all four donors shared, non-shared clonotypes had lower generation probabilities. Memory subsets had estimated richness that was generally smaller than that of naive subsets. Investigators expected sequencing depth to affect clonotype sharing among donors.

Per the germline V gene, CDR1 is WNHNN and CDR2 is SYGVQD (reference sequence). The CDR3 runs to 16 residues. The V gene end was trimmed by 0 bases and the J gene end by 3 bases; junction bases not matched to a gene: 8. The receptor was isolated from a man between 18 and 35 years old in good health. The rearrangement uses TRBV10-1 and TRBJ2-7, with 7 bases identical to TRBD1. The sample was naive CD4+ T cells sorted from blood. Indicated subset: CD45RA+ positively selected. In DNA, the CDR3 is TGCGCCAGCAGTGAGTCCCAGACAGGGAAACACTACGAGCAGTACTTC. It codes for CASSESQTGKHYEQYF.